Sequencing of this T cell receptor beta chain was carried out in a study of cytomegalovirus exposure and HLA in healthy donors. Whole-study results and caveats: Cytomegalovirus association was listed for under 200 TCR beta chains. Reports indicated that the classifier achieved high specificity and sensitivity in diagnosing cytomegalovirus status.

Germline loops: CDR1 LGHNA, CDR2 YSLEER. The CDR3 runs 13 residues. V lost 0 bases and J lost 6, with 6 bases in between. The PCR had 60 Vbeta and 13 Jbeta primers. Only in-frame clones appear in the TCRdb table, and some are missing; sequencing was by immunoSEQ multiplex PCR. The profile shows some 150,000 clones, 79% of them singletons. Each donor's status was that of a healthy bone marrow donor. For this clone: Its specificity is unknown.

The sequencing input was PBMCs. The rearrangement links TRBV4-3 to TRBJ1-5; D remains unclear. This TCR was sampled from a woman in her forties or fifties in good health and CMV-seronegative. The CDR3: CASSQELSQPQHF. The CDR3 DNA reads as TGCGCCAGCAGCCAAGAATTATCTCAGCCCCAGCATTTT.